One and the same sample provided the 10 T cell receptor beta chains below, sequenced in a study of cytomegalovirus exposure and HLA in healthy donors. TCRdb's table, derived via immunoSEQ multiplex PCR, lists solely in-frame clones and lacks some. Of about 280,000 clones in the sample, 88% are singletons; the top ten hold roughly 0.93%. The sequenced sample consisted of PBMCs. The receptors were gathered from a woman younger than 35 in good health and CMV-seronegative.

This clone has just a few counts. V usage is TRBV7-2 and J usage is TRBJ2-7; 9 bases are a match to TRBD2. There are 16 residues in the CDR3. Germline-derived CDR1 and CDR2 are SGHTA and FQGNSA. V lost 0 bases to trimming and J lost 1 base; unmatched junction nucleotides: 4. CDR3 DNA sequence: TGTGCCAGCAGCTTAGCCGCGACTAGCGGATCCTACGAGCAGTACTTC. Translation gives CASSLAATSGSYEQYF. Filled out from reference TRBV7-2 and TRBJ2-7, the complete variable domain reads GAGVSQSPSNKVTEKGKDVELRCDPISGHTALYWYRQSLGQGLEFLIYFQGNSAPDKSGLPSDRFSAERTGGSVSTLTIQRTQQEDSAVYLCASSLAATSGSYEQYFGPGTRLTVT.

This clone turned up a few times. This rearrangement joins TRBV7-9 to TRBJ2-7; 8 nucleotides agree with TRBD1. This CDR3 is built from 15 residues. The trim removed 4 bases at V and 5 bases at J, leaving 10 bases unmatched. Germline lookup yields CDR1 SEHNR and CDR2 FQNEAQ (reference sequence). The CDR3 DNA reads TGTGCCAGCAGCTCGAGAGACAGGGGTCGGGACGAGCAGTACTTC. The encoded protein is CASSSRDRGRDEQYF.

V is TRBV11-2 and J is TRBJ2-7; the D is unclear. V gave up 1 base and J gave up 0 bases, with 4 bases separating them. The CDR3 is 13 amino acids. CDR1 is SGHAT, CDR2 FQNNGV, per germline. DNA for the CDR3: TGTGCCAGCAGCTTAGCTTACTCCTACGAGCAGTACTTC. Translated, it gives CASSLAYSYEQYF. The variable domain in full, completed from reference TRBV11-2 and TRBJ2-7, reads EAGVAQSPRYKIIEKRQSVAFWCNPISGHATLYWYQQILGQGPKLLIQFQNNGVVDDSQLPKDRFSAERLKGVDSTLKIQPAKLEDSAVYLCASSLAYSYEQYFGPGTRLTVT.

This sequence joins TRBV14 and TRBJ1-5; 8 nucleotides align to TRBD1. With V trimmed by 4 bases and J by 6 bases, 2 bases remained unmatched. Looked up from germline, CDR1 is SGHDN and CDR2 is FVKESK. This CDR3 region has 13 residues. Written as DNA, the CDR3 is TGTGCCAGCAGCCCCCAGGGGGCTCAGCCCCAGCATTTT. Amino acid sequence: CASSPQGAQPQHF.

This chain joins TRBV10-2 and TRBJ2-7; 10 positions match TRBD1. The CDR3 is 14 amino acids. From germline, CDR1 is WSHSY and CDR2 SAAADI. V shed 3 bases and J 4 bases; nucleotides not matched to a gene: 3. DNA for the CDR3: TGCGCCAGCAGTGAAGACAGGGGGCAATACGAGCAGTACTTC. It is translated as CASSEDRGQYEQYF.

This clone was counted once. The CDR3 DNA reads as TGTGCCACCGTACCGGACAGGGGAATTTTTACCAAGCAGTACTTC. Translating it yields CATVPDRGIFTKQYF. V gene TRBV2 combines with J gene TRBJ2-7, with TRBD1 matching over 9 bases. CDR1 is SNHLY, CDR2 FYNNEI, per germline. The CDR3 runs 15 residues. The V and J ends lost 10 bases and 8 bases, in that order; junction bases with no gene match: 18.

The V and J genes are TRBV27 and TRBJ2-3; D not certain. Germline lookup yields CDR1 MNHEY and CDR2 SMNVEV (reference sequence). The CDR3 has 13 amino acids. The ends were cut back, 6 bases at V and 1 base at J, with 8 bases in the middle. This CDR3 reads CASRPSGTDTQYF. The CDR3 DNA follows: TGTGCCAGCAGACCGTCAGGCACAGATACGCAGTATTTT.

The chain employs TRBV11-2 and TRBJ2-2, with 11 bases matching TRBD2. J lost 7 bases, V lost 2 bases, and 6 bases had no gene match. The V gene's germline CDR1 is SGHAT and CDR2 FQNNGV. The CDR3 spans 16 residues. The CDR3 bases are TGTGCCAGCAGCTTACTAGCGGGAGGCGATGGCGGGGAGCTGTTTTTT. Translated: CASSLLAGGDGGELFF. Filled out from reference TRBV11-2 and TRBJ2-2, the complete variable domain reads EAGVAQSPRYKIIEKRQSVAFWCNPISGHATLYWYQQILGQGPKLLIQFQNNGVVDDSQLPKDRFSAERLKGVDSTLKIQPAKLEDSAVYLCASSLLAGGDGGELFFGEGSRLTVL.

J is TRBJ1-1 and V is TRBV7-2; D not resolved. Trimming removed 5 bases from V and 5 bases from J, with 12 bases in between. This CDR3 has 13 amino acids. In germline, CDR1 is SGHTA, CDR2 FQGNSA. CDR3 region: CASSPGVGTEAFF. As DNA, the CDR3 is TGTGCCAGCAGCCCCGGGGTGGGGACTGAAGCTTTCTTT.

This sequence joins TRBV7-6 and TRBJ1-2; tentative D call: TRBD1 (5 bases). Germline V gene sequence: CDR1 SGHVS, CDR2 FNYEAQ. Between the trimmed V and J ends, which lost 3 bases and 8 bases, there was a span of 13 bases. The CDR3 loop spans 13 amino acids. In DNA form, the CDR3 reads TGTGCCAGCAGCTTGTGGCCAGGGAAGGGCTACACCTTC. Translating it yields CASSLWPGKGYTF.